This T cell receptor beta chain was captured by sequencing in a study of T cells in Graves' hyperthyroidism and ophthalmopathy. Study-wide results and caveats: A model of 13 V-J pairs discriminated ophthalmopathy from stable hyperthyroidism.

This clonotype has ten or more counts. Its antigen is unidentified. Amplification yielded TCR beta CDR3 regions, with RNA transcripts as the source. Researchers ran a first-round RT-PCR on the TCR CDR3 using the HTBI primer set. TCRdb itself ran the multiplex PCR reads through MiXCR, one entry per CDR3 protein. The sample gives under 650,000 distinct CDR3 sequences, 15% to 20% of which show up once; 3.5% to 4% is in the top ten. The definition of stable Graves' hyperthyroidism was no ophthalmopathy progression within 18 months. The diagnostic basis comprised clinical symptoms, serum thyroxine and TRAb, thyroid ultrasound and orbital computed tomography. This receptor was obtained from a woman aged 25-40 years with Graves' hyperthyroidism. The sequencing sample was made of blood.

This CDR3 is CASSLAAGRGYGYTF. As DNA, the CDR3 is TGTGCCAGCAGCTTAGCAGCGGGGAGGGGCTATGGCTACACCTTC. The chain has TRBV7-2 and TRBJ1-2; perhaps TRBD1 as D (5 bases). Germline CDR1 reads SGHTA; CDR2 reads FQGNSA. The CDR3 is made up of 15 amino acids. The V end lost 0 bases, the J end lost 4 bases, and 12 bases lay between the germline ends. Complete variable domain (other parts from reference TRBV7-2 and TRBJ1-2): GAGVSQSPSNKVTEKGKDVELRCDPISGHTALYWYRQSLGQGLEFLIYFQGNSAPDKSGLPSDRFSAERTGGSVSTLTIQRTQQEDSAVYLCASSLAAGRGYGYTFGSGTRLTVV.